This is a list of T cell receptor beta chains from one sample in a study of cytomegalovirus exposure and HLA in healthy donors. The table came from immunoSEQ multiplex PCR; TCRdb's copy has only in-frame clones and leaves some out. The sample's table shows 110,000 to 150,000 clones. Sequenced sample: PBMCs. The receptors shown here come from a woman under 30 in good health and CMV-seronegative. CDR3s include the opening cysteine and the closing phenylalanine or tryptophan. The D gene is left open where the match is weak.

j_call	v_call	d_call	cdr3_nt	cdr3_aa
TRBJ2-7	TRBV30	NA	TGTGCCTGGGACATTTCCTACGAGCAGTACTTC	CAWDISYEQYF
TRBJ2-5	TRBV19	NA	TGTGCCACACGGAGGGGGGCGGGAGAGCAGTACTTC	CATRRGAGEQYF
TRBJ2-7	TRBV28	TRBD2	TGTGCCAGCACCAGATTGGGACTAGCGGGGGCAGGGTATCACGAGCAGTACTTC	CASTRLGLAGAGYHEQYF
TRBJ2-7	TRBV19	TRBD1	TGTGCCAGTAGTATAGACACCAACCTCGCAGGGGGCAGAATCTACGAGCAGTACTTC	CASSIDTNLAGGRIYEQYF
TRBJ1-3	TRBV9	NA	TGTGCCAGCAGCGTCTATGGGGCCTCTGGAAACACCATATATTTT	CASSVYGASGNTIYF
TRBJ2-3	TRBV7-2	TRBD2	TGTGCCAGCAGCTTAGCAGCGGGGGACACAGATACGCAGTATTTT	CASSLAAGDTDTQYF
TRBJ2-6	TRBV5-1	NA	TGCGCCAGCAGCTGGAGAAGGTCTGGGGGAGGAGCAGTCTCTGGGGCCAACGTCCTGACTTTC	CASSWRRSGGGAVSGANVLTF
TRBJ1-1	TRBV6-5	TRBD1	TGTGCCAGCAGAACAACAGGGGAAAGGCCAGAAGCTTTCTTT	CASRTTGERPEAFF
TRBJ2-3	TRBV13	NA	TGTGCCAGCAACCGAGTCGACAGAGACACAGATACGCAGTATTTT	CASNRVDRDTDTQYF
TRBJ2-1	TRBV5-1	NA	TGCGCCAGCAGCTTGATAGCGGACCCCTACAATGAGCAGTTCTTC	CASSLIADPYNEQFF
TRBJ2-7	TRBV15	NA	TGTGCCACCAGCAGAGATCGGCAGGGGCTTGACGAGCAGTACTTC	CATSRDRQGLDEQYF
TRBJ2-5	TRBV5-6	TRBD2	TGTGCCAGCAGCCGGAATAGCGGGAGGGAGACCCAGTACTTC	CASSRNSGRETQYF
TRBJ2-2	TRBV11-2	TRBD2	TGTGCCAGCAGCTCCCGACTAGCGGGAGCGCGCGGGGAGCTGTTTTTT	CASSSRLAGARGELFF
TRBJ1-4	TRBV2	NA	TGTGCCAGCAGGTACAGGGTTGCAACTAATGAAAAACTGTTTTTT	CASRYRVATNEKLFF
TRBJ1-1	TRBV6-6	NA	TGTGCCAGCGGTATGCAGGGGAACACTGAAGCTTTCTTT	CASGMQGNTEAFF
TRBJ1-2	TRBV11-2	TRBD1	TGTGCCAGCAGCGACCGGGACAGGGGATCGGGTGGCTACACCTTC	CASSDRDRGSGGYTF
TRBJ2-2	TRBV7-3	TRBD1	TGTGCCAGCAGCAAGACAGGGTCCACCGGGGAGCTGTTTTTT	CASSKTGSTGELFF
TRBJ1-4	TRBV13	NA	TGTGCCAGCAGCTTAGGGCAGGGAACTAATGAAAAACTGTTTTTT	CASSLGQGTNEKLFF
TRBJ2-3	TRBV9	NA	TGTGCCAGCAGCGCAACCGGGACTAGCACAGATACGCAGTATTTT	CASSATGTSTDTQYF
TRBJ2-1	TRBV6-1	NA	TGTGCCAGCAGTGAACCTACCGAGGCATACAATGAGCAGTTCTTC	CASSEPTEAYNEQFF
TRBJ2-5	TRBV11-2	NA	TGTGCCAGCAGCCCCACTCTTGCGGGAACCCAAGAGACCCAGTACTTC	CASSPTLAGTQETQYF
TRBJ2-3	TRBV9	TRBD2	TGTGCCAGCAGCGTAATAGCGGGAGGGCCGATAGATACGCAGTATTTT	CASSVIAGGPIDTQYF
TRBJ2-1	TRBV5-1	NA	TGCGCCAGCAGCCCCCTAGGCTACAATGAGCAGTTCTTC	CASSPLGYNEQFF
TRBJ1-1	TRBV5-1	TRBD1	TGCGCCAGCAGGCCCGCGACAGGGGGGAACACTGAAGCTTTCTTT	CASRPATGGNTEAFF
TRBJ1-2	TRBV7-9	NA	TGTGCCAGCAGCTTTTTATCGTATGGCTACACCTTC	CASSFLSYGYTF
TRBJ2-1	TRBV6-6	TRBD1	TGTGCCAGCAGTTACCCAGGGGGCGAGCAGTTCTTC	CASSYPGGEQFF
TRBJ2-3	TRBV9	NA	TGTGCCAGCAGCGTTCGAGGGTTAGCGGAGCCCACAGATACGCAGTATTTT	CASSVRGLAEPTDTQYF
TRBJ2-5	TRBV9	TRBD1	TGTGCCAGCAGCACTCGACAGGGTGGCGAGACCCAGTACTTC	CASSTRQGGETQYF
TRBJ1-4	TRBV7-8	NA	TGTGCCAGCAGCTTACGGGCAACTAATGAGGGAAAACTGTTTTTT	CASSLRATNEGKLFF
TRBJ2-2	TRBV5-1	NA	TGCGCCAGCAACGTAGGGGGGAACACCGGGGAGCTGTTTTTT	CASNVGGNTGELFF
TRBJ1-5	TRBV7-8	NA	TGTGCCAGCAGCTTAGAGGCGCGGCCGCCGGGAGATCAGCCCCAGCATTTT	CASSLEARPPGDQPQHF
TRBJ1-4	TRBV10-2	NA	TGCGCCAGCAGTGAGTCGGCAGGTCATCTCGAAAAACTGTTTTTT	CASSESAGHLEKLFF
TRBJ1-5	TRBV19	NA	TGTGCCAGTAGTATCGCGTTAAATCAGCCCCAGCATTTT	CASSIALNQPQHF
TRBJ1-2	TRBV4-2	TRBD1	TGTGCCAGCAGCCAAGATCGCGCGGGACAGGCCGATGGCTACACCTTC	CASSQDRAGQADGYTF
TRBJ1-1	TRBV5-4	NA	TGTGCCAGCGGCTCCTTGGATGTGAGAGGCACTGAAGCTTTCTTT	CASGSLDVRGTEAFF
TRBJ2-1	TRBV6-1	TRBD2	TGTGCCAGCAGTGGTATAGCGGGACTGAGCAATGAGCAGTTCTTC	CASSGIAGLSNEQFF
TRBJ1-2	TRBV7-3	NA	TGTGCCAGCAGCTCGACGGGGGGTAATGGCTACACCTTC	CASSSTGGNGYTF
TRBJ2-7	TRBV5-1	TRBD1	TGCGCCAGCAGCTTAGGCCAGGGGGTTTACGAGCAGTACTTC	CASSLGQGVYEQYF
TRBJ2-7	TRBV5-1	TRBD2	TGCGCCAGCAGCTTGGCCAGTCTAGCGGGACGTAATCCCTACGAGCAGTACTTC	CASSLASLAGRNPYEQYF
TRBJ1-2	TRBV2	TRBD1	TGTGCCAGCAGTGAAAAGTTTGGACAGGGGTATCCCTTCACCTTC	CASSEKFGQGYPFTF
TRBJ1-2	TRBV19	TRBD1	TGTGCCAGTTGTACCGGGACAGGGGACCTCCTCGGACGAGGCTACACCTTC	CASCTGTGDLLGRGYTF
TRBJ1-2	TRBV28	TRBD1	TGTGCCAGCAGTTTTGGAGGGACAGTGGATGGCTACACCTTC	CASSFGGTVDGYTF
TRBJ2-5	TRBV4-1	NA	TGCGCCAGCAGCCAAGACCGCAATGGAGTGGAGACCCAGTACTTC	CASSQDRNGVETQYF
TRBJ2-7	TRBV7-6	TRBD1	TGTGCCAGCAGCGCGGGACAGGGGGTCTACGAGCAGTACTTC	CASSAGQGVYEQYF
TRBJ1-2	TRBV14	TRBD1	TGTGCCTCCTCGACAGGGTTCTATGGCTACACCTTC	CASSTGFYGYTF